Each of the 29 T cell receptor beta chains below was sequenced from the same sample in a study of cytomegalovirus exposure and HLA in healthy donors. Primers: 60 Vbeta forward and 13 Jbeta reverse. Repertoires were generated with immunoSEQ multiplex PCR, while TCRdb's copy carries only in-frame clones and drops some. The repertoire holds roughly 160,000 clones, with 85% as singletons. Sequenced material: PBMCs. These receptors originate from a young man in good health and CMV-seropositive.

Only a few counts were recorded for this clone. The chain links TRBV5-4 to TRBJ1-3; unclear D gene. The germline V and J ends were trimmed by 0 bases and 0 bases, with 7 bases remaining between them. The length of the CDR3 is 15 residues. The germline CDR1 and CDR2 sequences are SGHNT and YYREEE (reference sequence). In nucleotides, the CDR3 is TGTGCCAGCAGCTTGGCAAAGAGCTCTGGAAACACCATATATTTT. Translation: CASSLAKSSGNTIYF.

This chain uses TRBV5-1 with TRBJ1-2, with TRBD1 identical over 11 bases. The V segment lost 6 bases and the J segment 0 bases; nucleotides outside the gene matches: 7. Germline V gene data show CDR1 as SGHRS and CDR2 as YFSETQ. The CDR3 consists of 16 residues. Here the CDR3 reads CASKTDRGRPNYGYTF. CDR3 in DNA: TGCGCCAGCAAAACGGACAGGGGGCGACCTAACTATGGCTACACCTTC.

V gene TRBV5-6 combines with J gene TRBJ1-1; D perhaps matches TRBD1 (6 bases). Trimming removed 2 bases from V and 1 base from J, with 18 bases in between. Germline V gene sequence: CDR1 SGHDT, CDR2 YYEEEE. There are 17 residues in the CDR3. The CDR3 here is CASSFPITRDKNTEAFF. The DNA of the CDR3 is TGTGCCAGCAGCTTTCCGATTACCCGGGACAAGAACACTGAAGCTTTCTTT.

The chain recombines TRBV5-1 with TRBJ1-2; the match to TRBD1 covers 7 bases. Germline-derived CDR1 and CDR2 are SGHRS and YFSETQ. V was clipped by 3 bases and J by 0 bases; unmatched bases: 5. This CDR3 has 15 residues. The DNA for the CDR3 is TGCGCCAGCAGCTCGGACAGGCTTACTAACTATGGCTACACCTTC. Translated, it gives CASSSDRLTNYGYTF.

The chain links TRBV28 to TRBJ2-7; 10 nucleotides align to TRBD2. V was clipped by 6 bases and J by 3 bases; unmatched bases: 8. Germline CDR1 MDHEN, CDR2 SYDVKM. This CDR3 has 15 residues. CDR3: CASSASGSPIYEQYF. CDR3 nucleotide sequence: TGTGCCAGCAGCGCTAGCGGGAGCCCTATCTACGAGCAGTACTTC.

This chain uses TRBV7-2 with TRBJ2-1; 7 bases agree with TRBD2. CDR3 size: 13 residues. The ends lost 5 bases at V and 7 bases at J; junction bases unmatched: 5. Germline CDR1 SGHTA, CDR2 FQGNSA. In DNA form, the CDR3 reads TGTGCCAGCAGCACCCCTAGCGGAAATGAGCAGTTCTTC. Translating gives CASSTPSGNEQFF.

The table lists this clone with a few counts. The chain is built from TRBV4-1 and TRBJ1-1; 9 bases agree with TRBD1. V gave up 4 bases and J gave up 4 bases; unmatched junction bases: 10. CDR3 size: 16 residues. Looked up from germline, CDR1 is MGHRA and CDR2 is YSYEKL. This chain's CDR3 is CASSLASGTGFTEAFF. DNA of the CDR3: TGCGCCAGCAGCCTCGCTTCCGGGACAGGGTTCACTGAAGCTTTCTTT.

This clone was detected once. V gene TRBV2 combines with J gene TRBJ2-2; 10 nucleotides match TRBD2. The V and J ends lost 5 bases and 6 bases, in that order; junction bases with no gene match: 6. The CDR3 runs 15 residues. The germline V gene encodes CDR1 SNHLY and CDR2 FYNNEI. CDR3 sequence: CASSPLAGAPGELFF. CDR3 DNA: TGTGCCAGCAGTCCTCTAGCGGGAGCTCCCGGGGAGCTGTTTTTT.

V and J are TRBV7-9 and TRBJ2-7; no clear D gene. Trimming took off 3 bases at V and 0 bases at J, with 9 bases between the two ends. The CDR3 extends over 14 amino acids. From germline, CDR1 is SEHNR and CDR2 FQNEAQ (reference sequence). CDR3 coding DNA: TGTGCCAGCAGCTTCCTTAGTAGCTCCTACGAGCAGTACTTC. It is translated as CASSFLSSSYEQYF.

The rearrangement links TRBV4-3 to TRBJ2-5; 12 bases align to TRBD2. The length of the CDR3 is 20 residues. With 4 bases clipped from V and 5 bases from J, the junction kept 20 bases outside the gene matches. CDR1 is LGHNA and CDR2 is YSLEER in the germline V gene. The CDR3 spells CASSPTLAGGPGSVPETQYF. CDR3 DNA: TGCGCCAGCAGCCCCACCCTAGCGGGAGGGCCTGGGTCGGTTCCGGAGACCCAGTACTTC.

With respect to this clone: The germline gene is not matched at one end of the junction; a read error may be the cause. This CDR3 reads CSSSITGSTEAFF. The CDR3 DNA sequence: TGTTCCAGCAGCATAACAGGGTCCACTGAAGCTTTCTTT. This sequence joins TRBV7-9 and TRBJ1-1, with a tentative D call TRBD1 (6 bases). The CDR3 covers 13 residues. Per germline, CDR1 SEHNR and CDR2 FQNEAQ (reference sequence).

The chain carries TRBV11-2 and TRBJ2-2; the D gene is possibly TRBD2 (6 bases). Trimming took 4 bases from V and 5 from J, leaving 23 bases between them. CDR3 length equals 18 residues. Germline V CDR1 and CDR2: SGHAT, FQNNGV. This chain's CDR3 is CASSSRYGTGRGTGELFF. CDR3 sequence (DNA): TGTGCCAGCAGCTCACGCTACGGGACGGGCCGGGGGACCGGGGAGCTGTTTTTT.

The chain couples TRBV4-2 to TRBJ2-1, with D possibly TRBD2 on 6 matching bases. Germline CDR1 is LGHNA and CDR2 is YNFKEQ. V was shortened by 3 bases and J by 5 bases, with 14 bases between the two germline ends. The CDR3 has 15 residues. The CDR3 coding sequence is TGTGCCAGCAGCCATGCCAGCGGCGGGAACAATGAGCAGTTCTTC. The encoded protein is CASSHASGGNNEQFF.

The chain employs TRBV5-1 and TRBJ1-2; 9 bases fit TRBD1. Germline CDR1 and CDR2: SGHRS and YFSETQ. This CDR3 spans 15 amino acids. Trimming cost V 3 bases and J 0 bases; bases outside gene matches: 3. The CDR3 loop is CASSSTGGANYGYTF. Written as DNA, the CDR3 is TGCGCCAGCAGCTCAACAGGGGGCGCTAACTATGGCTACACCTTC.

The chain employs TRBV4-2 and TRBJ1-5; TRBD1 matches 7 bases. CDR1 and CDR2 from the germline V gene are LGHNA and YNFKEQ. This CDR3 has 16 amino acids. Trimming cost V 2 bases and J 0 bases; bases outside gene matches: 4. Here the CDR3 reads CASSQSNRGSNQPQHF. The CDR3 DNA follows: TGTGCCAGCAGCCAATCCAACAGGGGTAGCAATCAGCCCCAGCATTTT.

The chain has TRBV2 and TRBJ2-5; 7 bases are a match to TRBD2. Germline lookup yields CDR1 SNHLY and CDR2 FYNNEI. J was trimmed by 5 bases and V by 1 base; bases with no gene match: 7. CDR3 size: 15 residues. The chain's CDR3 is CASSEEGTGGETQYF. In DNA, the CDR3 is TGTGCCAGCAGTGAAGAGGGGACCGGGGGGGAGACCCAGTACTTC.

V gene TRBV5-1 combines with J gene TRBJ2-1, with D tentatively TRBD2 (6 bases). The germline V gene has CDR1 SGHRS and CDR2 YFSETQ. The CDR3 has 15 amino acids. Trimming shortened V by 3 bases and J by 6 bases, and 16 bases separated the two germline ends. The CDR3 DNA is TGCGCCAGCAGCTGGGGACTTGCGATCTCCAATGAGCAGTTCTTC. It yields the protein CASSWGLAISNEQFF.

V and J are TRBV7-3 and TRBJ2-2; 8 bases are shared with TRBD2. CDR3 length: 17 residues. J was trimmed by 4 bases and V by 5 bases; bases with no gene match: 12. Germline V gene lookup returns CDR1 SGHTA and CDR2 FQGTGA. CDR3 loop: CASSLNSGNPRTGELFF. CDR3 nucleotide sequence: TGTGCCAGCAGCCTCAATAGCGGGAACCCCCGCACCGGGGAGCTGTTTTTT. Combining the CDR3 with reference TRBV7-3 and TRBJ2-2 gives the whole variable domain GAGVSQTPSNKVTEKGKYVELRCDPISGHTALYWYRQSLGQGPEFLIYFQGTGAADDSGLPNDRFFAVRPEGSVSTLKIQRTERGDSAVYLCASSLNSGNPRTGELFFGEGSRLTVL.

The chain uses TRBV5-1 and TRBJ2-7; 8 bases map to TRBD2. The CDR3 length is 15 residues. J gave up 2 bases and V 1 base, and 5 bases lay outside the gene matches. From germline, CDR1 is SGHRS and CDR2 YFSETQ. In nucleotides, the CDR3 is TGCGCCAGCAGCTTGAGAAGCGGGGGCCCCTACGAGCAGTACTTC. Translation: CASSLRSGGPYEQYF.

This clone showed up just a few times. V and J are TRBV7-9 and TRBJ2-5; TRBD1 matches at 10 bases. Germline-derived CDR1 and CDR2 are SEHNR and FQNEAQ (reference sequence). The ends lost 4 bases at V and 4 bases at J; junction bases unmatched: 6. The CDR3 length is 15 residues. CDR3 nucleotide sequence: TGTGCCAGCAGCTCCCGACAGGGGGCCGGAGAGACCCAGTACTTC. It translates to CASSSRQGAGETQYF.

The chain carries TRBV6-1 and TRBJ2-7; TRBD1 agrees at 12 bases. Trimming removed 2 bases from V and 7 bases from J; junction bases left unmatched: 12. The germline gives CDR1 MNHNS, CDR2 SASEGT. This CDR3 region has 17 residues. The CDR3 loop is CASSERYFGTGGYEQYV. The CDR3 region has the DNA TGTGCCAGCAGTGAAAGGTATTTCGGGACAGGGGGCTATGAGCAGTACGTC.

The chain carries TRBV27 and TRBJ1-4; maybe TRBD1 (5 bases). CDR3 length equals 15 residues. The germline V and J ends were trimmed by 2 bases and 6 bases, with 13 bases remaining between them. Germline V gene data show CDR1 as MNHEY and CDR2 as SMNVEV (reference sequence). The CDR3 sequence: CASSLGAGPHEKLFF. DNA for the CDR3: TGTGCCAGCAGTTTAGGAGCAGGGCCCCATGAAAAACTGTTTTTT.

About this clone itself: The junction shows a germline mismatch at one end, possibly a read error. The rearrangement uses TRBV7-9 and TRBJ2-1; a weak D match, TRBD2 (6 bases). Germline lookup yields CDR1 SEHNR and CDR2 FQNEAQ (reference sequence). CDR3 length: 14 residues. The CDR3 DNA is TGTTCCAGCAGCGACCGGGACTTCCCCAATGAGCAGTTCTTC. Its protein product is CSSSDRDFPNEQFF. The full variable domain, in which reference TRBV7-9 and TRBJ2-1 provide the parts outside the CDR3, is DTGVSQNPRHKITKRGQNVTFRCDPISEHNRLYWYRQTLGQGPEFLTYFQNEAQLEKSRLLSDRFSAERPKGSFSTLEIQRTEQGDSAMYLCSSSDRDFPNEQFFGPGTRLTVL.

The chain has TRBV4-3 and TRBJ2-7, with TRBD2 matching 7 bases. There are 16 residues in the CDR3. Germline V CDR1 and CDR2: LGHNA, YSLEER. The junction had 10 bases not matched to a gene; V was cut back by 4 bases and J by 1 base. The CDR3, as DNA: TGCGCCAGCAGCCTTATCTACGCGGGAGCATCCTACGAGCAGTACTTC. It yields the protein CASSLIYAGASYEQYF.

Only a few counts were recorded for this clone. V is TRBV27 and J is TRBJ1-2; 8 bases are a match to TRBD1. J was trimmed by 0 bases and V by 0 bases; bases with no gene match: 9. The CDR3 runs 18 residues. Germline V gene lookup returns CDR1 MNHEY and CDR2 SMNVEV (reference sequence). CDR3 sequence reads: CASSLSAGGYGANYGYTF. The CDR3 bases are TGTGCCAGCAGTTTATCGGCAGGGGGCTATGGAGCTAACTATGGCTACACCTTC.

The CDR3 nucleotides read TGTGCCACATCCCGGGGGGATAATTCACCCCTCCACTTT. Translation gives CATSRGDNSPLHF. This rearrangement joins TRBV28 to TRBJ1-6; weak D call: TRBD1 (5 bases). CDR1 is MDHEN, CDR2 SYDVKM, per germline. V lost 10 bases to trimming and J lost 5 bases, with 12 bases between them. The CDR3 covers 13 residues.

The J gene is TRBJ2-5, the V gene TRBV5-1, with 7 bases aligning to TRBD1. J lost 1 base, V lost 0 bases, and 6 bases had no gene match. The CDR3 loop spans 16 amino acids. Germline lookup yields CDR1 SGHRS and CDR2 YFSETQ. CDR3 sequence: CASSLATGTAQETQYF. The CDR3 nucleotides are TGCGCCAGCAGCTTGGCGACCGGGACAGCCCAAGAGACCCAGTACTTC.

This chain joins TRBV9 and TRBJ2-1; D not resolved. Per the germline V gene, CDR1 is SGDLS and CDR2 is YYNGEE. This CDR3 has 15 amino acids. The V gene lost 4 bases and the J gene lost 6 bases, with 17 bases spanning the gap. The CDR3 coding sequence is TGTGCCAGCAGCCCCGCGGCCCCGGCGGTCAATGAGCAGTTCTTC. Residues: CASSPAAPAVNEQFF.

The chain has TRBV18 and TRBJ1-5; D is uncertain. Germline V gene sequence: CDR1 KGHSH, CDR2 LQKENI. This CDR3 is built from 13 residues. V shed 0 bases and J shed 7 bases, with 7 bases lying between them. The CDR3, as DNA: TGTGCCAGCTCACCACCCCCAGGACAGCCCCAGCATTTT. Translation gives CASSPPPGQPQHF.